These T cell receptor beta chains were read from a single sample in a study of shared clonotypes between healthy human individuals. Assay: immunoSEQ multiplex PCR; the TCRdb copy retains only in-frame clones and omits some. The sample shows about 2.4 million clones, 93% of them seen only once. The specimen sequenced was naive CD4+ T cells from PBMCs. The receptors come from a man aged 18 to 30 in good health. Some clones in this sample may be carry-over from other donors' samples. CDR3s include the opening cysteine and the closing phenylalanine or tryptophan. D genes are given only for firm matches.

d_gene,v_gene,j_gene,CDR3aa,CDR3nt
TRBD1,TRBV28,TRBJ1-5,CASNRDSPSRPQHF,TGTGCCAGCAATCGGGACAGCCCATCTCGACCCCAGCATTTT
-,TRBV7-9,TRBJ1-2,CASSFAPSHYTF,TGTGCCAGCAGCTTCGCCCCGTCTCACTACACCTTC
-,TRBV29-1,TRBJ2-7,CNLGTVGPYEQYF,TGCAACTTAGGTACGGTGGGGCCCTACGAGCAGTACTTC
TRBD2,TRBV5-1,TRBJ2-7,CASSTGTSGRGNEQYF,TGCGCCAGCAGCACCGGGACTAGCGGGAGGGGCAACGAGCAGTACTTC
-,TRBV14,TRBJ2-7,CASSQESRAEYEQYF,TGTGCCAGCAGCCAAGAATCTCGGGCAGAATACGAGCAGTACTTC
-,TRBV28,TRBJ1-2,CASFLWGFGSYGYTF,TGTGCCAGCTTCTTGTGGGGGTTCGGCTCTTATGGCTACACCTTC
TRBD2,TRBV7-9,TRBJ2-1,CASSSGTSPPNNEQFF,TGTGCCAGCAGCTCCGGGACTAGCCCCCCTAACAATGAGCAGTTCTTC
TRBD1,TRBV7-2,TRBJ1-5,CASSYIWGAGGYQPQHF,TGTGCCAGCAGCTATATTTGGGGGGCAGGGGGGTACCAGCCCCAGCATTTT
TRBD1,TRBV6-5,TRBJ1-1,CASSYTDRVTEAFF,TGTGCCAGCAGTTACACGGACAGGGTCACTGAAGCTTTCTTT
-,TRBV11-2,TRBJ2-1,CASSPRDEDNEQFF,TGTGCCAGCAGCCCCCGGGACGAGGACAATGAGCAGTTCTTC
TRBD2,TRBV13,TRBJ2-5,CASSLGSRGLAEQTQYF,TGTGCCAGCAGCTTAGGTTCCCGGGGACTAGCGGAACAGACCCAGTACTTC
TRBD1,TRBV27,TRBJ1-6,CASGTGQFPHNSPLHF,TGTGCCAGTGGGACAGGTCAATTCCCTCATAATTCACCCCTCCACTTT
TRBD1,TRBV9,TRBJ2-1,CASSSRTGNSYNEQFF,TGTGCCAGCAGCTCTCGGACAGGGAACTCCTACAATGAGCAGTTCTTC
TRBD1,TRBV7-2,TRBJ2-1,CASSDKRGLSYNEQFF,TGTGCCAGCAGTGACAAAAGGGGGCTTTCCTACAATGAGCAGTTCTTC
-,TRBV4-2,TRBJ2-7,CASSQVDGAYEQYF,TGTGCCAGCAGCCAAGTGGACGGTGCCTACGAGCAGTACTTC
-,TRBV4-1,TRBJ2-7,CASSQELPGYGPYEQYF,TGCGCCAGCAGCCAAGAACTCCCCGGCTATGGACCCTACGAGCAGTACTTC